The 13 T cell receptor beta chains below were found in one sample sequenced in a study of identical twins. MiXCR, applied by TCRdb to the 5' RACE reads, yields one record per CDR3 protein. The sample shows approximately 670,000 distinct CDR3 sequences, roughly 6% of them seen only once. The sequenced sample consisted of naive T cells sorted from blood. The origin of the receptors is a man between 18 and 35 years old in good health.

The rearrangement links TRBV24-1 to TRBJ2-1, with D possibly TRBD2 on 5 matching bases. V lost 0 bases to trimming and J lost 5 bases, with 13 bases between them. Germline assignment: CDR1 KGHDR and CDR2 SFDVKD. The CDR3 is made up of 16 amino acids. This chain's CDR3 is CATSDLGSSPDNEQFF. The CDR3 DNA sequence: TGTGCCACCAGTGATTTGGGCTCTAGCCCGGACAATGAGCAGTTCTTC.

As to this clonotype: At one of its ends the junction is not consistent with the germline gene, which may arise from a read error. The V call is TRBV12-3 or TRBV12-4, the J call TRBJ1-5; the match to TRBD1 covers 7 bases. This CDR3 region has 15 residues. The CDR3 here is CASRLDRDPNQPQHF. CDR3 nucleotide sequence: TGTGCCAGCAGATTAGACAGGGACCCAAATCAGCCCCAGCATTTT.

This clonotype was seen at least ten times. The CDR3 nucleotides are TGTGCCAGCAGTTTATCGTTGGTGTATGAGCAGTTCTTC. Residues: CASSLSLVYEQFF. The chain recombines TRBV27 with TRBJ2-1; unclear D gene. V was clipped by 0 bases and J by 8 bases, with 8 bases between them. Germline-derived CDR1 and CDR2 are MNHEY and SMNVEV (reference sequence). The length of the CDR3 is 13 residues.

This clonotype has just a few counts. The rearrangement uses TRBV18 and TRBJ1-1; D gene ambiguous. Per the germline V gene, CDR1 is KGHSH and CDR2 is LQKENI. The V and J ends lost 4 bases and 3 bases respectively, with 9 bases between them. CDR3 length equals 13 residues. CDR3 in amino acids: CASSQKWDTEAFF. The DNA for the CDR3 is TGTGCCAGCTCACAGAAATGGGACACTGAAGCTTTCTTT.

The J gene is TRBJ1-5, the V gene TRBV19; D is unclear. Deletions cut 5 bases from V and 9 bases from J, with 14 bases between. The CDR3 length is 13 residues. Germline lookup yields CDR1 LNHDA and CDR2 SQIVND (reference sequence). This CDR3 reads CASSSYTVGPQHF. The CDR3 nucleotides are TGTGCCAGTAGTTCCTACACGGTTGGGCCCCAGCATTTT.

This clonotype was seen many times. The chain joins TRBV7-9 to TRBJ2-3; 7 positions match TRBD2. The J segment lost 0 bases and the V segment lost 1 base, leaving 4 bases of the junction unmatched. Germline values: CDR1 SEHNR, CDR2 FQNEAQ (reference sequence). The CDR3 has 16 amino acids. CDR3 in DNA: TGTGCCAGCAGCTTAGGCGGAGCGGGGAGCACAGATACGCAGTATTTT. Protein sequence: CASSLGGAGSTDTQYF. Based on the CDR3 plus reference TRBV7-9 and TRBJ2-3, the full variable domain is DTGVSQNPRHKITKRGQNVTFRCDPISEHNRLYWYRQTLGQGPEFLTYFQNEAQLEKSRLLSDRFSAERPKGSFSTLEIQRTEQGDSAMYLCASSLGGAGSTDTQYFGPGTRLTVL.

This chain links TRBV27 with TRBJ2-7; TRBD2 matches 8 bases. Per germline, CDR1 MNHEY and CDR2 SMNVEV (reference sequence). The CDR3 is made up of 15 amino acids. V lost 5 bases and J lost 2; bases outside the gene matches: 8. The CDR3, as DNA: TGTGCCAGCAGTGAAGCGGGAGCCGCAGCCTACGAGCAGTACGTC. This sequence encodes CASSEAGAAAYEQYV.

This clonotype occurred many times. This sequence joins TRBV20-1 and TRBJ2-1; TRBD2 matches at 13 bases. V lost 3 bases, J lost 7 bases, and 9 bases stayed unmatched. The CDR3 is 16 amino acids. CDR1 and CDR2 (germline): DFQATT, SNEGSKA (reference sequence). CDR3 loop: CSARKGGTSGTNEQFF. In DNA, the CDR3 is TGCAGTGCTAGGAAAGGCGGGACTAGCGGGACAAATGAGCAGTTCTTC.

This clonotype was counted ten times or more. This chain connects TRBV5-5 to TRBJ2-2; weak D call: TRBD2 (6 bases). There are 14 residues in the CDR3. V lost 5 bases to trimming and J lost 6 bases, with 14 bases between them. In germline, CDR1 is SGHKS, CDR2 YYEKEE (reference sequence). CDR3 protein: CASRHAGSSGELFF. CDR3 DNA sequence: TGTGCCAGCAGGCATGCGGGGTCTTCCGGGGAGCTGTTTTTT.

This rearrangement joins TRBV10-3 to TRBJ2-3; 7 nucleotides match TRBD2. The V gene's germline CDR1 is ENHRY and CDR2 SYGVKD. The CDR3 spans 16 residues. The J segment lost 4 bases and the V segment lost 0 bases, leaving 7 bases of the junction unmatched. The chain's CDR3 is CAISESGRAGPDTQYF. CDR3 bases: TGTGCCATCAGTGAGTCGGGGAGGGCCGGGCCAGATACGCAGTATTTT.

This clonotype was seen ten or more times. The V and J genes are TRBV7-9 and TRBJ2-1; D is perhaps TRBD2 (5 bases). Germline CDR1 is SEHNR and CDR2 is FQNEAQ (reference sequence). V was cut by 2 bases and J by 5 bases, with 16 bases left in between. The CDR3 is 16 amino acids. The CDR3 region is CASSLREWRANNEQFF. Here the CDR3 DNA reads TGTGCCAGCAGCTTAAGAGAGTGGCGGGCCAACAATGAGCAGTTCTTC.

This clonotype was found many times. This chain uses TRBV6-5 with TRBJ2-1, with TRBD2 as a possible D gene (5 bases). Trimming took off 5 bases at V and 12 bases at J, with 14 bases between the two ends. The V gene's germline CDR1 is MNHEY and CDR2 SVGAGI. CDR3 length equals 12 residues. The DNA for the CDR3 is TGTGCCAGCAGTGATATGTCGGGGATGCAGTTCTTC. It encodes CASSDMSGMQFF.

J is TRBJ2-4 and V is TRBV6-2 or TRBV6-3; no firm D call. Germline V CDR1 and CDR2: MNHEY, SVGEGT. The length of the CDR3 is 13 residues. V lost 2 bases and J lost 8, with 10 bases in between. The CDR3 loop is CASSYRDSDIQYF. DNA of the CDR3: TGTGCCAGCAGTTACAGGGATTCGGACATTCAGTACTTC.